Each of the 6 T cell receptor beta chains below was sequenced from the same sample in a study of CD8 T cells in ankylosing spondylitis. Each CDR3 protein is one row after TCRdb ran MiXCR on the 5' RACE reads. The sample lists 200,000 to 250,000 distinct CDR3 sequences, more than 9% occurring once. Source material: blood, either unsorted or a sorted T cell fraction (not recorded which). The receptor source for this set is a male donor with ankylosing spondylitis or in good health (not recorded which).

This clonotype was seen repeatedly, ten times or more. The chain employs TRBV5-1 and TRBJ2-3; D is tentatively TRBD1 or TRBD2 (7 bases each). The germline CDR1 and CDR2 sequences are SGHRS and YFSETQ. With 2 bases removed from V and 6 bases from J, the gap between germline ends came to 19 bases. The CDR3 consists of 16 residues. The chain's CDR3 is CASSLGPGGVLDTQYF. As DNA, the CDR3 is TGCGCCAGCAGCTTAGGTCCAGGGGGGGTCTTGGATACGCAGTATTTT. Complete variable domain (other parts from reference TRBV5-1 and TRBJ2-3): KAGVTQTPRYLIKTRGQQVTLSCSPISGHRSVSWYQQTPGQGLQFLFEYFSETQRNKGNFPGRFSGRQFSNSRSEMNVSTLELGDSALYLCASSLGPGGVLDTQYFGPGTRLTVL.

In its sample, this clonotype was seen a few times. CDR3 coding DNA: TGCAGTGCTAGAGATTTAAACACCGGGGAGCTGTTTTTT. This codes for CSARDLNTGELFF. The gene calls are TRBV20-1 and TRBJ2-2; D gene ambiguous. The CDR3 consists of 13 residues. V gave up 0 bases and J gave up 2 bases, with 4 bases separating them. Per the germline V gene, CDR1 is DFQATT and CDR2 is SNEGSKA (reference sequence).

There are many counts of this clonotype. The rearrangement links TRBV6-1 to TRBJ1-2; 9 bases fit TRBD1. Germline V CDR1 and CDR2: MNHNS, SASEGT. J lost 4 bases, V lost 7 bases, and 10 bases had no gene match. This CDR3 is built from 15 residues. The CDR3 loop reads CASKKTGGKGYGYTF. In DNA, the CDR3 is TGTGCCAGCAAAAAGACAGGGGGTAAAGGCTATGGCTACACCTTC.

This clonotype occurred a few times. The rearrangement links TRBV6-5 to TRBJ2-7; D is ambiguous. This CDR3 comprises 16 residues. The V gene lost 0 bases and the J gene lost 5 bases, with 17 bases spanning the gap. The germline V gene has CDR1 MNHEY and CDR2 SVGAGI. Here the CDR3 reads CASSYSLSWTVDEQYF. The DNA for the CDR3 is TGTGCCAGCAGTTACTCTCTCTCCTGGACGGTAGACGAGCAGTACTTC.

The chain couples TRBV27 to TRBJ1-3; perhaps TRBD1 as D (5 bases). The V end lost 7 bases, the J end lost 4 bases, and 11 bases lay between the germline ends. The CDR3 sequence is 13 residues long. The germline V gene has CDR1 MNHEY and CDR2 SMNVEV (reference sequence). The CDR3 bases are TGTGCCAGCACCCAGGGAGGGGGAAACACCATATATTTT. Translated, it gives CASTQGGGNTIYF.

The gene calls are TRBV7-2 and TRBJ2-5; 12 nucleotides line up with TRBD2. The CDR3 extends over 16 amino acids. V lost 4 bases to trimming and J lost 2 bases; unmatched junction nucleotides: 5. Germline V gives CDR1 SGHTA, CDR2 FQGNSA. CDR3 amino acids: CASSYRLAGGQETQYF. CDR3 coding DNA: TGTGCCAGCAGCTACCGGCTAGCGGGGGGGCAAGAGACCCAGTACTTC.